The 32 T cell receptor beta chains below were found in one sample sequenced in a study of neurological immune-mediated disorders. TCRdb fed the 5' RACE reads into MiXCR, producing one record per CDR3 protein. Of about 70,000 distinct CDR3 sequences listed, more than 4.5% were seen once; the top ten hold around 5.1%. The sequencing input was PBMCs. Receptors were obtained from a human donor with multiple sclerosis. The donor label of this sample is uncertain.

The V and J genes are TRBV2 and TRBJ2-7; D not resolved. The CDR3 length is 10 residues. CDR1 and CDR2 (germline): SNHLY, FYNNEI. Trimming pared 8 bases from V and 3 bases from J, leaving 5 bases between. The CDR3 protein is CASGYYEQYF. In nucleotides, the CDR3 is TGTGCCAGCGGGTACTACGAGCAGTACTTC.

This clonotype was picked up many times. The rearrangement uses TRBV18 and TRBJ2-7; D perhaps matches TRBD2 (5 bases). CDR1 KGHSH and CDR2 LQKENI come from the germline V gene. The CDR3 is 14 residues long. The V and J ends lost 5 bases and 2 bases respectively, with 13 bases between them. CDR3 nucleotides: TGTGCCAGCTCATCTCCCGGGATAGCCTACGAGCAGTACTTC. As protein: CASSSPGIAYEQYF.

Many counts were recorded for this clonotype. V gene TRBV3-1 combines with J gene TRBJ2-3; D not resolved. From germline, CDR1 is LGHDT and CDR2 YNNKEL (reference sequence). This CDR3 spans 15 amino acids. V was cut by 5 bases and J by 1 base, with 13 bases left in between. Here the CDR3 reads CASSFDRPGTDTQYF. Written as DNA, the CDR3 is TGTGCCAGCAGCTTCGATAGGCCTGGCACAGATACGCAGTATTTT.

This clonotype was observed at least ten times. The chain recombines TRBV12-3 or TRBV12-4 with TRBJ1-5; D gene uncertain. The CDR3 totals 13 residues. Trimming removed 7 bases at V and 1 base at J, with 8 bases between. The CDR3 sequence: CASNPGSNQPQHF. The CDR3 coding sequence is TGTGCCAGCAACCCTGGGAGCAATCAGCCCCAGCATTTT.

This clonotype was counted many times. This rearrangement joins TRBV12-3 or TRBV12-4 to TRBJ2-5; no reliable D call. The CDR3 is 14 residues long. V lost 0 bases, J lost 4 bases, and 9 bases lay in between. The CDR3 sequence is CASSLAQAGETQYF. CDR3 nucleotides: TGTGCCAGCAGTTTAGCGCAGGCAGGAGAGACCCAGTACTTC.

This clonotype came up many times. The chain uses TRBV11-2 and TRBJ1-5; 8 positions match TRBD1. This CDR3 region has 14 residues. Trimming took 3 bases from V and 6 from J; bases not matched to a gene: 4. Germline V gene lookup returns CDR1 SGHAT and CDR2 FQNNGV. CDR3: CASSLRTGRQPQHF. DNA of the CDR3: TGTGCCAGCAGCTTGCGGACAGGGCGTCAGCCCCAGCATTTT.

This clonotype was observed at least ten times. The CDR3 spells CASRSDGTYNEQFF. In DNA form, the CDR3 reads TGCGCCAGCAGGTCGGACGGGACCTACAATGAGCAGTTCTTC. The chain has TRBV5-1 and TRBJ2-1; tentative D call: TRBD2 (5 bases). Germline V lookup: CDR1 SGHRS, CDR2 YFSETQ. The V end was cut by 5 bases, the J end by 2 bases, with 11 bases between. This CDR3 comprises 14 residues. The full variable domain, with the rest looked up from reference TRBV5-1 and TRBJ2-1, is KAGVTQTPRYLIKTRGQQVTLSCSPISGHRSVSWYQQTPGQGLQFLFEYFSETQRNKGNFPGRFSGRQFSNSRSEMNVSTLELGDSALYLCASRSDGTYNEQFFGPGTRLTVL.

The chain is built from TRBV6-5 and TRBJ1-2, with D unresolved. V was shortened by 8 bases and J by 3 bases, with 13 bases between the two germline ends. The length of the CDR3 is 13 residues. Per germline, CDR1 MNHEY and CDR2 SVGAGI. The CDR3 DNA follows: TGTGCCAGCCAATCCACCGGTGACTATGGCTACACCTTC. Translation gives CASQSTGDYGYTF.

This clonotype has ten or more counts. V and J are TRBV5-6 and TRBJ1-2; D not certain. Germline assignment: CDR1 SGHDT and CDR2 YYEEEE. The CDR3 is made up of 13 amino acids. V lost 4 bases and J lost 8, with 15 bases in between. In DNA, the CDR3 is TGTGCCAGCAGCCCCGTGGGTCTCTTCGGCTACACCTTC. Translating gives CASSPVGLFGYTF.

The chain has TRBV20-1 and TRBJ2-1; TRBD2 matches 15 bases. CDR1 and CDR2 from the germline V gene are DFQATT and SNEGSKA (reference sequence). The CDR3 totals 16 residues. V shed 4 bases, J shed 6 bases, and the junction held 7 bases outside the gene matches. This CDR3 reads CSAIRTSGGAFNEQFF. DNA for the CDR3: TGCAGTGCTATCCGGACTAGCGGGGGGGCCTTCAATGAGCAGTTCTTC.

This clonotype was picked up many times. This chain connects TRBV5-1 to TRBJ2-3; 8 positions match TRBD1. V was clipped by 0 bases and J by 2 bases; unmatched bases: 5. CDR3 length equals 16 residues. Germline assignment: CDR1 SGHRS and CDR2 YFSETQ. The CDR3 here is CASSLGQGKNTDTQYF. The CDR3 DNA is TGCGCCAGCAGCTTGGGACAGGGGAAAAACACAGATACGCAGTATTTT.

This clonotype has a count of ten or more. Written as DNA, the CDR3 is TGTGCCAGCAGGCCCCCGGGGGTCACAGCTTTCTTT. It yields the protein CASRPPGVTAFF. The chain couples TRBV7-9 to TRBJ1-1; D may be TRBD1 (5 bases). The CDR3 sequence is 12 residues long. V was cut by 6 bases and J by 10 bases, with 15 bases left in between. Germline V gene sequence: CDR1 SEHNR, CDR2 FQNEAQ (reference sequence). Variable domain in full (rest from reference TRBV7-9 and TRBJ1-1): DTGVSQNPRHKITKRGQNVTFRCDPISEHNRLYWYRQTLGQGPEFLTYFQNEAQLEKSRLLSDRFSAERPKGSFSTLEIQRTEQGDSAMYLCASRPPGVTAFFGQGTRLTVV.

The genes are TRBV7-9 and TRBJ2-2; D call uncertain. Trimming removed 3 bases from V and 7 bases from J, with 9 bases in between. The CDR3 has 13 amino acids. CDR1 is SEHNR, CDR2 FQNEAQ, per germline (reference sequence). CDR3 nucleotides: TGTGCCAGCAGCTTTGGCTTTGGCGGGGAGCTGTTTTTT. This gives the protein CASSFGFGGELFF.

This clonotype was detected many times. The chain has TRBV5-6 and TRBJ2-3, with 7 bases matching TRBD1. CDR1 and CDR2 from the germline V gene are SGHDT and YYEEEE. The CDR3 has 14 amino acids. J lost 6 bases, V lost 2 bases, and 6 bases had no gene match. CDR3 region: CASSLTQGFDTQYF. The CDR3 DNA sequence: TGTGCCAGCAGCTTAACACAGGGGTTCGATACGCAGTATTTT.

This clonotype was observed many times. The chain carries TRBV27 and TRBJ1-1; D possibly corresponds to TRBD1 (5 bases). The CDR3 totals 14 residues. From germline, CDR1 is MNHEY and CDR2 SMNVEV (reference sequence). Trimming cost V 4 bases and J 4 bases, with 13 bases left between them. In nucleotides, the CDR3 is TGTGCCAGCAGTTCACCTGGGGGGGGCACTGAAGCTTTCTTT. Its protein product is CASSSPGGGTEAFF.

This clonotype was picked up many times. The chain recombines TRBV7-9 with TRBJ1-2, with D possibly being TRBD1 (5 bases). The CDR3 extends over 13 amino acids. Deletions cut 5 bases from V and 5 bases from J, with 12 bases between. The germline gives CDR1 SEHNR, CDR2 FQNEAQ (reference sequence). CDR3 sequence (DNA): TGTGCCAGCAGCCCCACCCCAGGGTATGGCTACACCTTC. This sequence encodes CASSPTPGYGYTF.

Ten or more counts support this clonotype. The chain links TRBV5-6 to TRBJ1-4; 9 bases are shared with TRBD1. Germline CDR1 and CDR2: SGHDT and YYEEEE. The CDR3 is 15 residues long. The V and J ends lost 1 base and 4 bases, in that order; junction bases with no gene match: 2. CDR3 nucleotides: TGTGCCAGCAGCTTGTCGGGACAGGGTAATGAAAAACTGTTTTTT. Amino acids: CASSLSGQGNEKLFF.

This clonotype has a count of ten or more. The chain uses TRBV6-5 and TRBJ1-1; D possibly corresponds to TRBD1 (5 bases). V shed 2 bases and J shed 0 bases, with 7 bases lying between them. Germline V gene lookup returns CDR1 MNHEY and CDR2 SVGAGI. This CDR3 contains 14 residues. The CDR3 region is CASSYDRVNTEAFF. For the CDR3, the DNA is TGTGCCAGCAGTTACGACAGAGTGAACACTGAAGCTTTCTTT.

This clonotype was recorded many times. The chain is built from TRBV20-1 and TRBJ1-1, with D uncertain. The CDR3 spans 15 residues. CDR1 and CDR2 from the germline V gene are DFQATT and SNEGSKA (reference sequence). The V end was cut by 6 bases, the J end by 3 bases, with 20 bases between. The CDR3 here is CSAYRTGSEDTEAFF. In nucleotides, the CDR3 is TGCAGTGCCTACCGTACGGGGTCGGAGGACACTGAAGCTTTCTTT.

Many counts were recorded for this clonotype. This CDR3 is CASGGGGTYNEQFF. The CDR3 bases are TGTGCCAGTGGGGGCGGGGGCACGTACAATGAGCAGTTCTTC. The rearrangement joins TRBV2 to TRBJ2-1; D might be TRBD2 (7 bases). Trimming took off 9 bases at V and 4 bases at J, with 16 bases between the two ends. This CDR3 spans 14 amino acids. Germline values: CDR1 SNHLY, CDR2 FYNNEI.

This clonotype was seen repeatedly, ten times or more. The CDR3: CASSISGPGGYTF. The CDR3 nucleotides are TGTGCCAGTAGTATATCGGGCCCCGGTGGCTACACCTTC. The J gene is TRBJ1-2, the V gene TRBV19; D gene ambiguous. Germline V gene data show CDR1 as LNHDA and CDR2 as SQIVND (reference sequence). CDR3 length: 13 amino acids. V was clipped by 2 bases and J by 7 bases, with 11 bases between them.

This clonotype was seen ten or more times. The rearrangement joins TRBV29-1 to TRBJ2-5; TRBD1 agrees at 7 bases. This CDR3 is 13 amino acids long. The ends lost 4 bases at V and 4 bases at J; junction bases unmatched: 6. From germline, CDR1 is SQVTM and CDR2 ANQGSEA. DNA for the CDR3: TGCAGCGTTGTAGAGACAGGGCCAGAGACCCAGTACTTC. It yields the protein CSVVETGPETQYF.

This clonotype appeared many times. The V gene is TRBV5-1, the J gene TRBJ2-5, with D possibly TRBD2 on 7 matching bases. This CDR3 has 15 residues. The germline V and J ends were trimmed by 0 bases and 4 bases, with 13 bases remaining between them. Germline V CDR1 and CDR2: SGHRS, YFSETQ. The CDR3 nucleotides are TGCGCCAGCAGCTTGGCCATGGGGGGGCTAGAGACCCAGTACTTC. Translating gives CASSLAMGGLETQYF.

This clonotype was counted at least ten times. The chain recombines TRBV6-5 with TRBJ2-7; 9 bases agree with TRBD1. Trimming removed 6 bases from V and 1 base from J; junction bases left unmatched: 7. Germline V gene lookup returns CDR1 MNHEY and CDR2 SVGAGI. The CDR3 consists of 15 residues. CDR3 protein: CASSLTGGNSYEQYF. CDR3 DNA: TGTGCCAGCAGCTTGACAGGGGGTAATTCCTACGAGCAGTACTTC.

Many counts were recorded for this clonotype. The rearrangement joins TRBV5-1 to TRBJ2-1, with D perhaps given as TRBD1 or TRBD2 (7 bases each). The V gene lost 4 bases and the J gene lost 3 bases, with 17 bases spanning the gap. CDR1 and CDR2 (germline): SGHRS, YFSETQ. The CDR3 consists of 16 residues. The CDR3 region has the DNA TGCGCCAGCAGCCAGATTCAGGGGGGGGACTACAATGAGCAGTTCTTC. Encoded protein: CASSQIQGGDYNEQFF.

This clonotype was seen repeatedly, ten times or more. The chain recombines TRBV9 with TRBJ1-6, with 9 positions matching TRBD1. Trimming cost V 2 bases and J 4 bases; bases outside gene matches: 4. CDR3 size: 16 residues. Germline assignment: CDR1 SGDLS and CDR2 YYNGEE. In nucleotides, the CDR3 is TGTGCCAGCAGCGTCGGGACAGGGCCTTATAATTCACCCCTCCACTTT. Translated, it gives CASSVGTGPYNSPLHF.

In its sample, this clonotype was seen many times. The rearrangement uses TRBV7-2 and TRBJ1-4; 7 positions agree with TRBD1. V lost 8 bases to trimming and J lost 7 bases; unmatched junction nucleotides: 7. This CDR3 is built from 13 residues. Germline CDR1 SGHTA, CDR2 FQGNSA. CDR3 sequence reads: CASATGVGEKLFF. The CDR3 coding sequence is TGTGCCAGCGCCACAGGGGTAGGTGAAAAACTGTTTTTT.

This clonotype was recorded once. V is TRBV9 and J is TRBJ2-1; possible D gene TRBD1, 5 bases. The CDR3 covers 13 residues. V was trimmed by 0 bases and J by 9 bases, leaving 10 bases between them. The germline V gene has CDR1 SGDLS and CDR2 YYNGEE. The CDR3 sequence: CASSVGGSGEQFF. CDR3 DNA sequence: TGTGCCAGCAGCGTAGGGGGCAGTGGTGAGCAGTTCTTC.

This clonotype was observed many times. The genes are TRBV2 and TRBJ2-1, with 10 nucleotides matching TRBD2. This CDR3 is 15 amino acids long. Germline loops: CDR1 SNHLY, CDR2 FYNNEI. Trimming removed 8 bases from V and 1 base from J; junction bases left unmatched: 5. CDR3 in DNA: TGTGCCAGCCGCCTACTAGCGGGGTCCTACAATGAGCAGTTCTTC. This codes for CASRLLAGSYNEQFF.

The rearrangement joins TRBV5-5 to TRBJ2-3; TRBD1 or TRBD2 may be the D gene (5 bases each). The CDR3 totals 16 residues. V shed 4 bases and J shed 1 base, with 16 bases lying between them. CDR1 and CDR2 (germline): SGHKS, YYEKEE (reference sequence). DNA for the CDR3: TGTGCCAGCAGCAGGGAAGTCTGGGGACGCACAGATACGCAGTATTTT. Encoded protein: CASSREVWGRTDTQYF.

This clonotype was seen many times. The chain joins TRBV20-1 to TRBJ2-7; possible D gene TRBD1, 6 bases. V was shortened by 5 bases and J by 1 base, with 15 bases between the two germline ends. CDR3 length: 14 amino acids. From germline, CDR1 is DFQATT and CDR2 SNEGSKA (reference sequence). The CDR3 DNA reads TGCAGTGCTGTTGACAGGCAGGATTCCTACGAGCAGTACTTC. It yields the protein CSAVDRQDSYEQYF.

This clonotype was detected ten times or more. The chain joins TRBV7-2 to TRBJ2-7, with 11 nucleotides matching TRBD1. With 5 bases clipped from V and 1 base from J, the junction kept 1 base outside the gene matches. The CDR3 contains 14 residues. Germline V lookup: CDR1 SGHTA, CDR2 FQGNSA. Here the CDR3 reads CASSGQGASYEQYF. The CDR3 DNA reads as TGTGCCAGCAGCGGACAGGGGGCGTCCTACGAGCAGTACTTC.